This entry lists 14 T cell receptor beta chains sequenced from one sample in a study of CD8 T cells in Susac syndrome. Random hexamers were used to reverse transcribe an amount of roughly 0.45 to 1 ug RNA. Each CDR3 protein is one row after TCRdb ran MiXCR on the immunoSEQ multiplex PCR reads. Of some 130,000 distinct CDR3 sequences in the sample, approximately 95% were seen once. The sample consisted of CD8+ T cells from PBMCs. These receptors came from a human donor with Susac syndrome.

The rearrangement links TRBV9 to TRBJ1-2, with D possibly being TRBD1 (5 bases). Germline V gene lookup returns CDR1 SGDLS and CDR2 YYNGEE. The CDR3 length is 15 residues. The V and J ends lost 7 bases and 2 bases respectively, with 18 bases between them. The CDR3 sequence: CASSGAMAANYGYTF. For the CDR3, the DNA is TGTGCCAGCTCCGGGGCCATGGCGGCCAACTATGGCTACACCTTC.

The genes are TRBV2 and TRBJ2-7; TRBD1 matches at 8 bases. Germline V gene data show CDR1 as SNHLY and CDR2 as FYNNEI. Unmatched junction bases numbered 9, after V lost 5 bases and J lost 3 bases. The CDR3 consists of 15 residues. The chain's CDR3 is CASSPDRERIYEQYF. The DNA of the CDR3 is TGTGCCAGCAGTCCGGACAGGGAAAGGATCTACGAGCAGTACTTC.

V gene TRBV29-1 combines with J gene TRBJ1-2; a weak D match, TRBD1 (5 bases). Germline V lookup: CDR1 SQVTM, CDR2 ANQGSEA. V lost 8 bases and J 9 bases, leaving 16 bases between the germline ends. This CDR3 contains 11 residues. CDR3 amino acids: CSLREGISYTF. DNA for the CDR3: TGCAGCCTCCGCGAGGGGATAAGCTACACCTTC.

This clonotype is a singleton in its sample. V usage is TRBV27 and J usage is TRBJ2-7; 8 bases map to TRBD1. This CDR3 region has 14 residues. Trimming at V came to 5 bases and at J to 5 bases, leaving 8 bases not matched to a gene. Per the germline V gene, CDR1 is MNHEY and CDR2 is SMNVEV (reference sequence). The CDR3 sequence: CASSKTGGRDEQYF. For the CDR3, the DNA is TGTGCCAGCAGTAAAACAGGGGGTCGGGACGAGCAGTACTTC.

CDR3 in DNA: TGTGCCAGCAGTTTTTCGGGTTTGAATCAGCCCCAGCATTTT. Amino acids: CASSFSGLNQPQHF. The chain has TRBV27 and TRBJ1-5; D is uncertain. Germline CDR1 MNHEY, CDR2 SMNVEV (reference sequence). The CDR3 covers 14 residues. The V end was cut by 3 bases, the J end by 4 bases, with 10 bases between.

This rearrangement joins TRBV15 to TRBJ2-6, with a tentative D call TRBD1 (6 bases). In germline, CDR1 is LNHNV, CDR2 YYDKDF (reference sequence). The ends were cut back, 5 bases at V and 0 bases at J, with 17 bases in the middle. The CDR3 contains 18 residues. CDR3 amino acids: CATSATGFLASGANVLTF. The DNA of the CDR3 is TGTGCCACCAGCGCAACAGGGTTTTTAGCCTCTGGGGCCAACGTCCTGACTTTC. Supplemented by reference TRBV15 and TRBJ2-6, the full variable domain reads DAMVIQNPRYQVTQFGKPVTLSCSQTLNHNVMYWYQQKSSQAPKLLFHYYDKDFNNEADTPDNFQSRRPNTSFCFLDIRSPGLGDTAMYLCATSATGFLASGANVLTFGAGSRLTVL.

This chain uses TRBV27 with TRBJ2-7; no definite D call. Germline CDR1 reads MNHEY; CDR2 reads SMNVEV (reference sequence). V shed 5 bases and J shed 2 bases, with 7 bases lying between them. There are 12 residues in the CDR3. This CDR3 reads CASSPSTYEQYF. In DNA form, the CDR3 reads TGTGCCAGCAGTCCCTCAACCTACGAGCAGTACTTC.

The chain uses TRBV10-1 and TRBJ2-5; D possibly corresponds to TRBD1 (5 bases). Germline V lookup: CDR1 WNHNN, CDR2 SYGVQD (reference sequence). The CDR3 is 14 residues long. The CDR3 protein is CVISSRGRGETQYF. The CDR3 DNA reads TGCGTTATCTCGAGTAGAGGAAGGGGAGAGACCCAGTACTTC.

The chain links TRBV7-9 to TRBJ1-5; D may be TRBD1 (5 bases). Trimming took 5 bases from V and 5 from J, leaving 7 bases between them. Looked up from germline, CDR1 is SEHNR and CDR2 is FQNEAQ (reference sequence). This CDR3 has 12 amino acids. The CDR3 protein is CASSPTDQPQHF. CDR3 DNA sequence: TGTGCCAGCAGCCCGACAGATCAGCCCCAGCATTTT.

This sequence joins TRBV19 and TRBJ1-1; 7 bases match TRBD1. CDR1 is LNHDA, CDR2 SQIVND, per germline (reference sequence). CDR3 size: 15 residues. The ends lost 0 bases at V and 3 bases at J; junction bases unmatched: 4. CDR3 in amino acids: CASSIEGGQYTEAFF. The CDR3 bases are TGTGCCAGTAGTATAGAGGGGGGACAGTACACTGAAGCTTTCTTT.

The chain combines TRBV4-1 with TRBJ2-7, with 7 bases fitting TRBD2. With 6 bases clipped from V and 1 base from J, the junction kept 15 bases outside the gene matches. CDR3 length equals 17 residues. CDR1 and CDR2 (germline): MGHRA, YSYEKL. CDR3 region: CASSNSEGGRGSYEQYF. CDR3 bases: TGCGCCAGCAGTAACTCCGAGGGCGGGAGAGGGTCCTACGAGCAGTACTTC.

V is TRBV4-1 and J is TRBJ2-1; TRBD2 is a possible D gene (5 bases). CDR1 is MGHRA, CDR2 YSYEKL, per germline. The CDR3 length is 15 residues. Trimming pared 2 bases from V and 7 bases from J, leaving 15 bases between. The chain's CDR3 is CASSQSEVSGNEQFF. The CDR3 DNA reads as TGCGCCAGCAGCCAATCGGAGGTCTCGGGTAATGAGCAGTTCTTC.

The CDR3 nucleotides read TGTGCCAGCAGTTACTCGCCGGATCAGCCCCAGCATTTT. Translated, it gives CASSYSPDQPQHF. The V and J genes are TRBV6-2 or TRBV6-3 and TRBJ1-5, with D uncertain. The CDR3 is made up of 13 amino acids. CDR1 MNHEY and CDR2 SVGEGT come from the germline V gene. Trimming pared 0 bases from V and 5 bases from J, leaving 5 bases between.

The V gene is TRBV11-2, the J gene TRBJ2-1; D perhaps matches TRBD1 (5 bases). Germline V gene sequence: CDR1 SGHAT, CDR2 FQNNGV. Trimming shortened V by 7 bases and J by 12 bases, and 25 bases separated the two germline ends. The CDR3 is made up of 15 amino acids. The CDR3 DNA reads TGTGCCAGCACCCAGGGTCCCGTCGGTGGTGGGTGGCAGTTCTTC. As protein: CASTQGPVGGGWQFF.